This T cell receptor beta chain was identified in a study of blood T cell repertoires in COVID-19. Per germline, CDR1 SGHNT and CDR2 YYREEE (reference sequence). This CDR3 is built from 13 residues. V lost 0 bases, J lost 7 bases, and 10 bases lay in between. In the authors' workflow: Estimation of nucleated cell counts was performed using reference gene primer amplification. The assay was immunoSEQ multiplex PCR, and TCRdb's table has in-frame clones only and misses some. The DNA was the basis for D and trimming; V, J and clone size are from that table. The table includes under 350,000 clones, roughly 90% detected once.

This chain links TRBV5-4 with TRBJ1-2, with D unresolved. The TCR originated in a man aged 45-65 years with acute or convalescent COVID-19. Sequencing input: peripheral blood. The CDR3 sequence is CASSLVPTPGYTF. Here the CDR3 DNA reads TGTGCCAGCAGCTTGGTTCCGACTCCTGGCTACACCTTC.